This record concerns one T cell receptor (beta chain) sequence. This clonotype was seen a handful of times. The clone's antigen remains unknown. No base quality values were provided; no much bigger clone lies one nucleotide off. A distance of 15 bases separates the germline ends of V and J, which lose 7 bases and 0 bases respectively. From the cysteine through the phenylalanine, the CDR3 covers 15 amino acids. CDR3 DNA is the only sequence kept; it has 45 bases, read in frame from the first base. Looking up the germline V gene (reference sequence) yields CDR1 DFQATT and CDR2 SNEGSKA. The sample was run on an Illumina HiSeq 2500. Quantitative 5'-RACE with molecular barcodes was the method used to prepare the TCR beta libraries. For the original study's pipeline: Disease-linked TCR variants were identified with a new computational method built on a probabilistic model of VDJ rearrangement. In TCRdb, the public reads were trimmed at Q25 with fastp and aligned with MiXCR, with productive beta chains retained. CDR3 protein sequences are deduplicated, and each keeps its most common genes and DNA. In this record, the V and J calls reflect TCRdb's handling and not the investigators' own analysis. The sample contains fewer than 750,000 distinct CDR3 sequences, 15% to 20% of them found a single time. The top ten constitute 15% to 20% of the sample.

The sample belongs to a study of CD8 T cells in ankylosing spondylitis (dated by TCRdb to the late 2010s). The study in broad terms: The study profiled T cell receptor beta repertoires in healthy donors and ankylosing spondylitis patients to find disease-linked TCR variants. In total, the full study cohort was made up of 110 or so healthy donors and 25 to 30 ankylosing spondylitis patients. Peripheral blood samples were taken, and synovial fluid was additionally collected from ankylosing spondylitis patients. Study-level results and caveats: The disease-linked clones had a CD8+ phenotype and were found at relatively low frequencies in peripheral blood. A TCR beta motif of roughly 8 highly homologous amino acid variants appeared characteristic of blood from ankylosing spondylitis patients. Some motif variants were previously reported in synovial fluid and blood of reactive arthritis patients, suggesting common disease-initiation mechanisms. According to the report, matched synovial fluid samples from ankylosing spondylitis patients were significantly enriched for the disease-linked clones.

Material: blood, either unsorted or a sorted T cell fraction (not recorded which). Recombination joined TRBV20-1 with TRBJ2-2; the D gene cannot be resolved reliably. This TCR came from a male donor with ankylosing spondylitis. The CDR3 loop reads CSVPTEMANTGELFF. The nucleotide sequence reads as follows: TGCAGTGTACCGACCGAAATGGCGAACACCGGGGAGCTGTTTTTT.